This T cell receptor (beta chain) was captured by sequencing in a study of radiotherapy plus CTLA-4 blockade in lung cancer. Findings and limits, study-wide: Clones derived from tumor TCRs expanded in blood after radiotherapy plus ipilimumab.

Here immunoSEQ multiplex PCR was the method, and the copy in TCRdb shows in-frame clones only, minus some. This table holds tens of thousands of clones, approximately 68% found once. V was shortened by 5 bases and J by 2 bases, with 3 bases between the two germline ends. This CDR3 contains 12 residues. The germline V gene has CDR1 PRHDT and CDR2 FYEKMQ (reference sequence). In the case of this clone: Its antigen remains unidentified.

People whose metastatic non-small-cell lung cancer was chemo-refractory got focal radiation along with CTLA-4 blockade by ipilimumab. The source is a human donor with non-small cell lung cancer who had stable disease on radiotherapy plus ipilimumab. The chain links TRBV13 to TRBJ2-2; the D is unclear. The material was peripheral blood, obtained from a patient treated with radiotherapy plus ipilimumab. The CDR3 spells CASSLNTGELFF. CDR3 coding DNA: TGTGCCAGCAGCCTAAACACCGGGGAGCTGTTTTTT.